Presented here are 9 T cell receptor beta chains from one specimen sequenced in a study of CD8+ T cells in alopecia areata. After isolation, RNA underwent reverse transcription to generate cDNA as the sequencing template. Assay used: immunoSEQ multiplex PCR; TCRdb lists only in-frame clones, some missing. The sample consists of 150,000 to 180,000 clones, approximately 53% of them appearing once. The starting material was CD8+ T cells sorted from blood, obtained at week 0. Source of these receptors: a human donor with alopecia areata.

The chain uses TRBV11-2 and TRBJ1-1; D gene unclear. V was cut by 1 base and J by 0 bases, with 3 bases left in between. CDR3 length equals 13 residues. Germline CDR1 SGHAT, CDR2 FQNNGV. Written as DNA, the CDR3 is TGTGCCAGCAGCTTAGCAGTGAACACTGAAGCTTTCTTT. Its translation: CASSLAVNTEAFF.

This rearrangement joins TRBV7-2 to TRBJ1-1, with unresolved D. Germline assignment: CDR1 SGHTA and CDR2 FQGNSA. The CDR3 runs to 14 residues. The germline V and J ends were trimmed by 1 base and 2 bases, with 8 bases remaining between them. In DNA form, the CDR3 reads TGTGCCAGCAGCTTAGAACTCCAAAACACTGAAGCTTTCTTT. It encodes CASSLELQNTEAFF.

This rearrangement joins TRBV2 to TRBJ2-6, with D perhaps TRBD1 (5 bases). Trimming pared 2 bases from V and 0 bases from J, leaving 14 bases between. The germline gives CDR1 SNHLY, CDR2 FYNNEI. This CDR3 region has 18 residues. In DNA form, the CDR3 reads TGTGCCAGCAGTGAATATCCCGACAGTTTCTCTGGGGCCAACGTCCTGACTTTC. This gives the protein CASSEYPDSFSGANVLTF.

This clone was observed a few times. Compared with germline, one end of the junction differs, possibly owing to a read error. This rearrangement joins TRBV19 to TRBJ2-2; TRBD2 matches at 8 bases. CDR1 and CDR2 from the germline V gene are LNHDA and SQIVND (reference sequence). The CDR3 is made up of 14 amino acids. In nucleotides, the CDR3 is TGTGCCAGTTGTATAGCGGGGTACACCGGGGAGCTGTTTTTT. It yields the protein CASCIAGYTGELFF.

This clone was recorded a few times. The rearrangement joins TRBV19 to TRBJ1-1; perhaps TRBD1 as D (5 bases). The CDR3 has 13 amino acids. Germline CDR1 reads LNHDA; CDR2 reads SQIVND (reference sequence). V lost 3 bases and J 10 bases, leaving 15 bases between the germline ends. Here the CDR3 reads CASSISQVNGAFF. CDR3 in DNA: TGTGCCAGTAGTATCTCACAGGTAAACGGAGCTTTCTTT.

This sequence joins TRBV30 and TRBJ2-3; TRBD1 or TRBD2 may be the D gene (5 bases each). Trimming took 2 bases from V and 1 from J, leaving 7 bases between them. This CDR3 contains 13 residues. CDR1 and CDR2 (germline): GTSNPN, SVGIG (reference sequence). CDR3 in amino acids: CAWSMGGTDTQYF. CDR3 sequence (DNA): TGTGCCTGGAGTATGGGGGGCACAGATACGCAGTATTTT.

This chain uses TRBV21-1 with TRBJ2-7; the D call TRBD1 from the table was never checked on the DNA. TRBV21-1 is listed as a pseudogene. This CDR3 has 16 amino acids. DNA of the CDR3: TGTGCCAGCAGCAAAGAGGGGGCAGCTAACTCCTACGAGCAGTACTTC. This gives the protein CASSKEGAANSYEQYF.

The gene calls are TRBV25-1 and TRBJ1-1, with 8 bases identical to TRBD1. The length of the CDR3 is 13 residues. J was trimmed by 7 bases and V by 5 bases; bases with no gene match: 6. Germline values: CDR1 MGHDK, CDR2 SYGVNS. The chain's CDR3 is CASSWGQAREAFF. In DNA form, the CDR3 reads TGTGCCAGCAGTTGGGGACAGGCCCGTGAAGCTTTCTTT.

The sample holds a few counts of this clone. The V call is TRBV9, the J call TRBJ2-1; D unresolved. The CDR3 length is 11 residues. V gave up 3 bases and J gave up 6 bases, with 4 bases separating them. CDR1 and CDR2 from the germline V gene are SGDLS and YYNGEE. CDR3 residues: CASSDSNEQFF. The DNA for the CDR3 is TGTGCCAGCAGCGATAGCAATGAGCAGTTCTTC.